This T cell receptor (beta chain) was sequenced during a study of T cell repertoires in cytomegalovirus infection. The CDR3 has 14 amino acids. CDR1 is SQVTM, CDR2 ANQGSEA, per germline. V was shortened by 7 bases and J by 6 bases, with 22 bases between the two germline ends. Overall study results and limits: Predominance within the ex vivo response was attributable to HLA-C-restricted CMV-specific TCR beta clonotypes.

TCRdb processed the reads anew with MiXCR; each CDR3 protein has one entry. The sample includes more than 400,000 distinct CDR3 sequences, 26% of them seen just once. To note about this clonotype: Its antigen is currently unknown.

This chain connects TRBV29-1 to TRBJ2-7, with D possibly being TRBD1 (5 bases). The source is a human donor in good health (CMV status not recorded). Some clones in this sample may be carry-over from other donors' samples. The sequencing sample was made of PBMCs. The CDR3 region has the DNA TGCAGCGGAGCACCAGGGTCAGGTTACGGCGAGCAGTACTTC. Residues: CSGAPGSGYGEQYF.